This TCR beta chain is from a study of Ad26.COV2.S vaccination and SARS-CoV-2 variants. Study-wide results and limits: In vaccinated individuals, spike-specific CD8+ and CD4+ T cell responses reportedly displayed substantial breadth.

Noted treatment: about 20 received Ad26.COV2.S at low or high dose, single or two shots; 5 received placebo; per-sample allocation not given. Following the first vaccine or placebo injection, samples were taken on day 63. Sequencing used immunoSEQ multiplex PCR; TCRdb keeps in-frame clones, though not all of them. The profile shows approximately 410,000 clones, 92% of them singletons. Concerning this clone itself: Antigen specificity is unknown.

From germline, CDR1 is LNHNV and CDR2 YYDKDF (reference sequence). V lost 1 base, J lost 1 base, and 13 bases stayed unmatched. The CDR3 length is 19 residues. The receptor was isolated from a person between 18 and 60 years old who received the Ad26.COV2.S COVID-19 vaccine or a placebo. V is TRBV15 and J is TRBJ2-5; 9 bases agree with TRBD1. Sequences were derived from peripheral blood, sampled in a trial of Ad26.COV2.S vaccine versus placebo. CDR3 protein: CATSRALGGTGTLQETQYF. CDR3 DNA: TGTGCCACCAGCAGAGCGCTGGGCGGGACAGGGACCCTCCAAGAGACCCAGTACTTC.